One TCR beta chain is described in this entry. The antigen this receptor binds is unknown. The protocol used for the library was 5' RACE. Each TCR library was prepared from 3,000 to 4,000 ng of total RNA. For each sample, cDNA was synthesized in eight separate reactions using SMARTScribe reverse transcriptase. During cDNA synthesis, template switching was used to introduce unique molecular identifiers that contained a 6-nucleotide sample barcode. Amplification of TCRalpha and TCRbeta cDNA involved two nested PCRs of 16 and 9 cycles, and each PCR was followed by bead purification. Before amplification, the cDNA was both treated with uracil DNA-glycosylase and purified with the QIAquick PCR purification kit. The second PCR added Illumina TruSeq-compatible adapters along with sample-specific barcodes. TapeStation and Qubit were used to check library quality and concentration, and 4 to 6 ng of each library went into the pool. The pooled libraries were sequenced with 2 x 100 bp reads and custom sequencing primers on an Illumina HiSeq2500 single-index Rapid Run. Regarding the original processing steps: MiGEC version 1.2.6 was used for UMI-based consensus assembly to correct PCR and sequencing errors. MiXCR version 2.1.1 was used to carry out V(D)J alignment, clonotype assembly and CDR3 extraction. To normalise gene usage, clonotype sharing and MAIT/NKT TCR abundance, the top 1000, 10 000 and 20 000 clonotypes in each sample were analysed. After downsampling to 27 000 UMIs, diversity was calculated as the inverse Simpson index using the vegan R package. Statistical testing used paired Mann-Whitney U tests on the discordant twin pairs and applied Benjamini-Hochberg correction for multiple testing. After the reads were reprocessed by TCRdb, one entry was made per CDR3 protein sequence, with no DNA. TCRdb, rather than the study authors, made the V and J calls. The table kept for this sample lists roughly 330,000 distinct CDR3 sequences. The ten largest clones capture 2% to 2.5% of the sample.

The data belong to a study of monozygotic twins with inflammatory bowel disease (dated by TCRdb to the late 2010s). About the study as a whole: The complete study included about 28 monozygotic twin pairs: 19 IBD-discordant Danish pairs and nine German pairs, of which four were IBD-concordant and five were IBD-discordant. Within discordant pairs, disease-associated traits were sought mainly by comparing IBD patients with their genetically identical healthy co-twins. Each individual had, on average, about 151 000 unique TCRalpha sequences and 181 000 unique TCRbeta sequences available for analysis. Results and caveats for the whole study, not just this receptor: Distinction between different T cell subtypes could not be achieved in the analysis. No difference in repertoire similarity was observed between concordant and discordant twins, possibly owing to limited statistical power. Compared with healthy twins, IBD patients had fewer clonotypes in common with other individuals, a difference most pronounced in patients showing signs of disease activity. The results gave no support for a single strong signal or clonotype linked to IBD. Differing immunosuppressive treatments among patients may have added background noise and inter-individual variability to the repertoires. Measured by the inverse Simpson index, TCRbeta repertoire diversity was lower in IBD patients than in their healthy co-twins.

Measured from the cysteine to the phenylalanine, the CDR3 is 16 residues long. The DNA sequence is not available. Per the germline V gene (reference sequence), MNHEY is the CDR1 and SMNVEV is the CDR2. From each donor, an approximately 2.5 ml peripheral blood sample was collected into PAXgene tubes and kept at -80 degrees C. Total RNA was isolated from whole blood with the PAXgene blood miRNA kit on an automated QIAcube, without T cell sorting. Peripheral blood from monozygotic twin pairs who were concordant or discordant for inflammatory bowel disease underwent deep TCRalpha and TCRbeta repertoire profiling using unique molecular barcoding. Smoking habits were recorded for all twin pairs, and each individual was classified as a current, former or never smoker.

The V and J genes are TRBV27 and TRBJ1-2. This TCR derives from a human donor with ulcerative colitis or Crohn's disease, or a healthy co-twin of an affected twin (not recorded which). Material: blood. The CDR3 region: CARNLGPTRTSWGYTF.